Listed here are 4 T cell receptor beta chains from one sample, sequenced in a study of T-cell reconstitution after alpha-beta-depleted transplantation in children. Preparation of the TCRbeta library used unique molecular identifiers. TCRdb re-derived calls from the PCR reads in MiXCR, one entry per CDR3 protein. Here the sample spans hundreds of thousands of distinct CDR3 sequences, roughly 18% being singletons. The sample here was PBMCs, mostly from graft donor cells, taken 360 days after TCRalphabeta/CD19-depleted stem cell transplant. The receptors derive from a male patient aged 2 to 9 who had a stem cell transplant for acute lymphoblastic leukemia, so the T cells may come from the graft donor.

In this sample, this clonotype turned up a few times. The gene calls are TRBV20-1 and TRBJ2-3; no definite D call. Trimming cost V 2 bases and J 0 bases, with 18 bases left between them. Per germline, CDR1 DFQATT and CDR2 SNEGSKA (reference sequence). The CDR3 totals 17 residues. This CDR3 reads CSARPFLGGFSTDTQYF. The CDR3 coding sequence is TGCAGTGCTAGACCTTTTTTAGGCGGATTTAGCACAGATACGCAGTATTTT.

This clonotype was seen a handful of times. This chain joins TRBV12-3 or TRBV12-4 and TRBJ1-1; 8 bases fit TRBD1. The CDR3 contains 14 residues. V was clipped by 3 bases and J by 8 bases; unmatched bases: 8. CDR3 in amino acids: CASSFLQGGQEAFF. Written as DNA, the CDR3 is TGTGCCAGCAGTTTCTTACAGGGGGGTCAGGAAGCTTTCTTT.

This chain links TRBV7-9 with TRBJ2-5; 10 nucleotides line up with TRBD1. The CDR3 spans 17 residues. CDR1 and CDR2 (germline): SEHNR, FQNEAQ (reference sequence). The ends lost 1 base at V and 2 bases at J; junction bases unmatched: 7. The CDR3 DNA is TGTGCCAGCAGCTTAGTCGCCGGGACAGGGGTTCAAGAGACCCAGTACTTC. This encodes CASSLVAGTGVQETQYF.

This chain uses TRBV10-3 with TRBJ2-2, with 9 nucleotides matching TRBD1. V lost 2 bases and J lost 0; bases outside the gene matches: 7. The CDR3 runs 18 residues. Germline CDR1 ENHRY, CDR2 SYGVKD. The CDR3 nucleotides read TGTGCCATCAGTGAGACGTCGGGACAGGGCGCGAACACCGGGGAGCTGTTTTTT. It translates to CAISETSGQGANTGELFF.